This TCR beta chain originates from a study of identical twins. Template switching added a universal primer site, and cDNA bore unique molecular identifiers. TCRdb itself ran the 5' RACE reads through MiXCR, one entry per CDR3 protein. In the table there are under 250,000 distinct CDR3 sequences, 6% to 8.5% of which are singletons. This clonotype was detected many times. These data also featured in a second study, about yellow fever vaccine responses in identical twins.

The sequenced material came from CD8+ T cells sorted from blood. This TCR was sampled from a woman between 18 and 30 years old in good health.

CDR3 loop: CASSFDSLGNTIYF. CDR3 coding DNA: TGTGCCAGCAGTTTTGACAGCCTTGGAAACACCATATATTTT. The chain combines TRBV12-3 or TRBV12-4 with TRBJ1-3; TRBD1 is a possible D gene (5 bases). CDR3 length: 14 amino acids. V lost 3 bases and J 3 bases, leaving 9 bases between the germline ends.